These T cell receptor beta chains were read from a single sample in a study of cytomegalovirus exposure and HLA in healthy donors. The repertoire was sequenced with immunoSEQ multiplex PCR; TCRdb's copy has only in-frame clones and lacks some. The sample records fewer than 350,000 clones, approximately 90% being singletons. The sample consisted of PBMCs. These receptors were collected from a woman younger than 30 in good health and CMV-seronegative. The CDR3 runs from the conserved cysteine through the conserved F or W. Fields, in order: clone size, V gene, J gene, D gene, CDR3 DNA, CDR3 protein. A D gene is named only where the DNA matches it firmly. For some rows the clone size is stated as once, few or many, or as a class when expanded; others skip it.

>-|TRBV23-1|TRBJ1-3|-
TGCGCCAGCAGTCAATCGAGGACAGCAACTGGAAACACCATATATTTT
CASSQSRTATGNTIYF
>-|TRBV19|TRBJ1-5|-
TGTGCCAGTAGTATAGCAGGGGCTAGCAATCAGCCTCAGCATTTT
CASSIAGASNQPQHF
>-|TRBV5-6|TRBJ1-2|TRBD1
TGTGCCAGCAGCTTGGAGGCAGGGGGCAAGAACACCTTC
CASSLEAGGKNTF
>once|TRBV7-9|TRBJ1-2|-
TGTGCCAGCAGCTCTACAGGGTTAGATGGCTACACCTTC
CASSSTGLDGYTF
>-|TRBV19|TRBJ2-1|-
TGTGCCAGTAGTATCGCCCTGGGGCTAATAGACAATGAGCAGTTCTTC
CASSIALGLIDNEQFF
>-|TRBV7-9|TRBJ2-1|TRBD2
TGTGCCAGCAGCCCCGGACTAGCCGTATACAATGAGCAGTTCTTC
CASSPGLAVYNEQFF
>-|TRBV5-6|TRBJ1-1|-
TGTGCGAGCGGAGTTTGGGGGGGATACACTGAAGCTTTCTTT
CASGVWGGYTEAFF
>-|TRBV10-1|TRBJ2-1|TRBD1
TGCGCCAGCAGTGCTGGTCGGGGACAGGAGCAGTTCTTC
CASSAGRGQEQFF
>-|TRBV11-2|TRBJ2-5|-
TGTGCCAGCAGCTTAGGGCGGGTAGAGACCCAGTACTTC
CASSLGRVETQYF
>-|TRBV7-9|TRBJ2-7|-
TGTGCCAGCAGCTTTAGCGCCAGCTACGAGCAGTACTTC
CASSFSASYEQYF
>-|TRBV7-9|TRBJ1-5|-
TGTGCCAGCAGCTATCCTCAGCAGCCCCAGCATTTT
CASSYPQQPQHF
>-|TRBV18|TRBJ2-1|TRBD2
TGTGCCAGCTCACCCTCCCTAGCGGGGGAGCAGTTCTTC
CASSPSLAGEQFF
>once|TRBV2|TRBJ1-5|-
TGTGCCAGCAGTGGGGGTGGTTTGGGGGGGCAGCCCCAGCATTTT
CASSGGGLGGQPQHF
>-|TRBV10-3|TRBJ2-5|TRBD2
TGTGCCATCAGTGAATTCGGCGGGGGGGCCAGGGAGACCCAGTACTTC
CAISEFGGGARETQYF